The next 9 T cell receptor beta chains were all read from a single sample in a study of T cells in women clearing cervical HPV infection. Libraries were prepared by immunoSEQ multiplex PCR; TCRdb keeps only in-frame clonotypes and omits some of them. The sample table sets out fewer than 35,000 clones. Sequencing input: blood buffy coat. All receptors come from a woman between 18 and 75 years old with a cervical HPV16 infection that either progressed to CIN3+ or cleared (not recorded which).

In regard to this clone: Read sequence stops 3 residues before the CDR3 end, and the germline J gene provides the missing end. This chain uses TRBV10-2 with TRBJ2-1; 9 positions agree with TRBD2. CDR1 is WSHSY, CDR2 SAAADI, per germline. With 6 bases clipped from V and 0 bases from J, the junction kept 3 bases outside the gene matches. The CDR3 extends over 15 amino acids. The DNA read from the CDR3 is TGCGCCAGCAGGGTTAGCGGGAGCTCCTACAATGAG. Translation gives CASRVSGSSYNE. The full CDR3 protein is CASRVSGSSYNEQFF.

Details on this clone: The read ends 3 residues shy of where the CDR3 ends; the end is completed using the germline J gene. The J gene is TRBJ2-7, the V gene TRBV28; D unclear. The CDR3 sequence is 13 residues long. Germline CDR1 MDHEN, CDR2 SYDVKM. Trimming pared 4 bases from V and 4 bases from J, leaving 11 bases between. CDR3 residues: CASSSTAVYEQYF. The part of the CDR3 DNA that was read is TGTGCCAGCAGTTCCACAGCCGTTTACGAG.

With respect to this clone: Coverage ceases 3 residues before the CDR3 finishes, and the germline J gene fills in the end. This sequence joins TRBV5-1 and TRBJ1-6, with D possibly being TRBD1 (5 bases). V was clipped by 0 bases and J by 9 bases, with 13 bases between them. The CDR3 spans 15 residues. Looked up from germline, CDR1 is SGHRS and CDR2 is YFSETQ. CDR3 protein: CASSLVAGSTSPLHF. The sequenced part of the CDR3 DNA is TGCGCCAGCAGCTTGGTAGCAGGGTCAACTTCACCC.

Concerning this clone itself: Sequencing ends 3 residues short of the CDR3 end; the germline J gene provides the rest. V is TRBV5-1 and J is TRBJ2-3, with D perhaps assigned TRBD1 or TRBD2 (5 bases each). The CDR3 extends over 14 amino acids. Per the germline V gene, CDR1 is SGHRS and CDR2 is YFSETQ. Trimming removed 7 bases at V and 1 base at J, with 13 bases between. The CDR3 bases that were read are TGCGCCAGCCTCCGAGGGGTTGGCACAGATACG. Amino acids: CASLRGVGTDT. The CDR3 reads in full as CASLRGVGTDTQYF. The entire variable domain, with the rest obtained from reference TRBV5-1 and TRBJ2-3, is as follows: KAGVTQTPRYLIKTRGQQVTLSCSPISGHRSVSWYQQTPGQGLQFLFEYFSETQRNKGNFPGRFSGRQFSNSRSEMNVSTLELGDSALYLCASLRGVGTDTQYFGPGTRLTVL.

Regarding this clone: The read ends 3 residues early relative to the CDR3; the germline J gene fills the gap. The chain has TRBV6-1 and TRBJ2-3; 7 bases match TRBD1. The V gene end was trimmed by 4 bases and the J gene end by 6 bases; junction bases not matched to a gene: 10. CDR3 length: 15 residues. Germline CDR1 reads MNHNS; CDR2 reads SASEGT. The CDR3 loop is CASSVQGILADTQYF. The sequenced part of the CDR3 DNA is TGTGCCAGCAGTGTACAGGGGATTCTTGCGGATACG.

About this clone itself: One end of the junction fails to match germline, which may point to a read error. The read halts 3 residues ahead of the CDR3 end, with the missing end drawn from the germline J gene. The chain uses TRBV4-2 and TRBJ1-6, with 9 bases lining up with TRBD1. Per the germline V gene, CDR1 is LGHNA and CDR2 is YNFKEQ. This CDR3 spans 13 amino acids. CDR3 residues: CASGQGSHSPLHF. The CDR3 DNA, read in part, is TGCGCCAGCGGACAGGGGTCGCATTCACCC.

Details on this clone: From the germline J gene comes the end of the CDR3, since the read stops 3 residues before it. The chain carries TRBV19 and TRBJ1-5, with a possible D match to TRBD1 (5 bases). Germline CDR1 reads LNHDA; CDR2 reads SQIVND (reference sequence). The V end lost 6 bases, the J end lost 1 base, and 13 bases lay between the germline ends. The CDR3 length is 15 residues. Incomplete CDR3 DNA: TGTGCCAGTAGGGAAGAGACAGAAAGCAATCAGCCC. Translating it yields CASREETESNQP. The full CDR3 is CASREETESNQPQHF.

Partial CDR3 DNA: TGTGCCAGCAGCTTCGACAGGAACAAAGAGACC. This encodes CASSFDRNKET. The full-length CDR3 reads as CASSFDRNKETQYF. V is TRBV7-2 and J is TRBJ2-5, with TRBD1 as a possible D gene (6 bases). Coverage ceases 3 residues before the CDR3 finishes, and the germline J gene fills in the end. The CDR3 extends over 14 amino acids. CDR1 is SGHTA and CDR2 is FQGNSA in the germline V gene. Trimming pared 3 bases from V and 3 bases from J, leaving 11 bases between.

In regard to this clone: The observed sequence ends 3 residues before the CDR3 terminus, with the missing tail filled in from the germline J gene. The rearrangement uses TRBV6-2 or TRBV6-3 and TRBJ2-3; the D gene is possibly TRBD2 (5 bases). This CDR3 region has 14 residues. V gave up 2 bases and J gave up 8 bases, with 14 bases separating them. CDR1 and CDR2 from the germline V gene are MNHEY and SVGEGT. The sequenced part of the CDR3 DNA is TGTGCCAGCAGTTACGTTGGTAGCCGGGGTACG. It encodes CASSYVGSRGT. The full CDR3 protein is CASSYVGSRGTQYF.